This T cell receptor beta chain was sequenced during a study of blood T cell repertoires in COVID-19 (dated by TCRdb to the early 2020s). Broadly, across the study: The collaborator samples originated in the United States, Italy and Spain and spanned the acute and convalescent phases of COVID-19. The prospective study material was composed of cDNA or gDNA derived from T cells, B-cell-depleted T cells, or PBMCs. The sample metadata nearly always contained a de-identified subject ID, COVID-19 status, age in years and sex. The repertoires were made available in a free public database intended to serve as a resource for research on the immune response to SARS-CoV-2. The dataset comprised deeply sampled blood TCRbeta repertoires from subjects exposed to, actively infected with, or recovered from COVID-19. Samples came from the ongoing ImmuneRACE study (first 160 participants) plus 1,254 subjects from 6 global collaborators. Where available, HLA class I and class II types were obtained from metadata supplied by the sample provider rather than from assay-based typing. What the research found in general, with its limitations: How much clinical and demographic metadata was included differed by source and by participant, and the metadata was provided uncurated.

At one collaborating source in Seattle, patients were enrolled during active infection and were followed longitudinally through the course of disease. Whole blood was collected in K2EDTA tubes by collaborating institutions according to the institutions' own protocols. Collaborator samples were shipped for TCRbeta analysis as frozen whole blood, isolated PBMCs, or DNA extracted from either sample type. On this clone: Its cognate antigen has yet to be identified. No base quality values were provided; no much bigger clone lies one nucleotide off.

Sequences MNHEY (CDR1) and SMNVEV (CDR2) are obtained from the germline V gene (reference sequence). The V end loses 0 bases and the J end loses 3 bases, and a stretch of 9 bases separates them. The CDR3 goes from the cysteine to the phenylalanine over 14 residues. Solely the CDR3 DNA is kept, with 42 bases framed from the first base. TCRbeta CDR3 regions were amplified from genomic DNA by means of the immunoSEQ Assay, a bias-controlled multiplex PCR. On the study's bioinformatics: The number of nucleated cells in each sample was estimated by amplification of reference gene primers within the assay. To quantify the absolute abundance of each unique TCRbeta CDR3 rearrangement, sequence reads were collapsed and filtered. For each sample, productive Simpson clonality was calculated as the square root of Simpson's diversity index over productive rearrangements. TCRdb re-hosts the immuneACCESS table, in-frame sequences only. Its copies lack some clones; in the studies checked, an unresolved V gene accounts for under half of them, and the cause for the rest is not known. The D gene and trimming were derived from the DNA, and the V and J assignments and clone size from that table. A total of some 240,000 clones appear in this sample, 75% to 90% of them only once. Approximately 5% of the sample belongs to the ten largest clones.

The sequence came from a woman between 65 and 79 years old with COVID-19, enrolled during active disease. Sequences were obtained from peripheral blood. Here the chain combines TRBV27 and TRBJ2-7, with no reliable assignment of the D segment. The encoded CDR3 is CASSLSVGSYEQYF. At the DNA level, the sequence is TGTGCCAGCAGTTTATCTGTCGGTAGCTACGAGCAGTACTTC.